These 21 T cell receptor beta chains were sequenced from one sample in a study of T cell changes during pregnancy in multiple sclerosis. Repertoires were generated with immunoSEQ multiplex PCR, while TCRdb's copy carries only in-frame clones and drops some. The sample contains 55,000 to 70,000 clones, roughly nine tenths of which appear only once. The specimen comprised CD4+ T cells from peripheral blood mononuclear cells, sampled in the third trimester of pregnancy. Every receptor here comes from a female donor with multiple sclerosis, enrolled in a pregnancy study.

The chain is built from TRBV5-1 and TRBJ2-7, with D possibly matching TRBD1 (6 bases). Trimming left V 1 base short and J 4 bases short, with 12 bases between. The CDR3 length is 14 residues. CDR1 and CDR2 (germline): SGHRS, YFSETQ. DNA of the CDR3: TGCGCCAGCAGCTTGTCCGGACAGAGTTACGAGCAGTACTTC. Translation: CASSLSGQSYEQYF.

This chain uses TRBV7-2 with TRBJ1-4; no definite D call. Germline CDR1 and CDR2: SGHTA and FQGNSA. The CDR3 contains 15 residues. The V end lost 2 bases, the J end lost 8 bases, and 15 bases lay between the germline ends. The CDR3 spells CASSLNAPPGEKLFF. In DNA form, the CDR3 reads TGTGCCAGCAGCTTAAATGCCCCACCGGGGGAAAAACTGTTTTTT. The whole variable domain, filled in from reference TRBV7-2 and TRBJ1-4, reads GAGVSQSPSNKVTEKGKDVELRCDPISGHTALYWYRQSLGQGLEFLIYFQGNSAPDKSGLPSDRFSAERTGGSVSTLTIQRTQQEDSAVYLCASSLNAPPGEKLFFGSGTQLSVL.

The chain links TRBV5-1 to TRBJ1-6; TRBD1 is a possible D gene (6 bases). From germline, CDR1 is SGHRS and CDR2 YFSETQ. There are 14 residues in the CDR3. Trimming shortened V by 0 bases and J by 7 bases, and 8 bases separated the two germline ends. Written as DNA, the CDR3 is TGCGCCAGCAGCTTGGGGCAGGGGAATTCACCCCTCCACTTT. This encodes CASSLGQGNSPLHF.

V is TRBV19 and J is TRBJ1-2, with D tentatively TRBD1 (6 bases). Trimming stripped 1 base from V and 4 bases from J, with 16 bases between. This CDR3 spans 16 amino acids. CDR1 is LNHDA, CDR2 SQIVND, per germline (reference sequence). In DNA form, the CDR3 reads TGTGCCAGTAGTATAGGTCGGGAACAGGGCCTCTATGGCTACACCTTC. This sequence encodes CASSIGREQGLYGYTF.

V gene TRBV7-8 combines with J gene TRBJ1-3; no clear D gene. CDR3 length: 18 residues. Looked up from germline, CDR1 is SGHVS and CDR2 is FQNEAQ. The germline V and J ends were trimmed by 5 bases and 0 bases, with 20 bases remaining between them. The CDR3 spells CASSLNGEGPYSGNTIYF. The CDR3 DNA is TGTGCCAGCAGCCTAAACGGGGAAGGTCCTTACTCTGGAAACACCATATATTTT. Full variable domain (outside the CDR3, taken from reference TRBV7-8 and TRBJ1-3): GAGVSQSPRYKVAKRGQDVALRCDPISGHVSLFWYQQALGQGPEFLTYFQNEAQLDKSGLPSDRFFAERPEGSVSTLKIQRTQQEDSAVYLCASSLNGEGPYSGNTIYFGEGSWLTVV.

The CDR3 sequence: CASSPGGLKETQYF. CDR3 DNA sequence: TGTGCCAGTAGCCCCGGAGGGCTAAAAGAGACCCAGTACTTC. V gene TRBV19 combines with J gene TRBJ2-5; tentative D call: TRBD2 (6 bases). Germline CDR1 is LNHDA and CDR2 is SQIVND (reference sequence). V lost 6 bases to trimming and J lost 3 bases, with 14 bases between them. The CDR3 sequence is 14 residues long.

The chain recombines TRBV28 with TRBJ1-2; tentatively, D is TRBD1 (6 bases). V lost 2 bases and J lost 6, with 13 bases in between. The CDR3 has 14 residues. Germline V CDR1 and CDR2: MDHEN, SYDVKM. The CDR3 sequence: CASSLIGQPHGYTF. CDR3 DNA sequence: TGTGCCAGCAGTTTAATCGGACAGCCTCATGGCTACACCTTC.

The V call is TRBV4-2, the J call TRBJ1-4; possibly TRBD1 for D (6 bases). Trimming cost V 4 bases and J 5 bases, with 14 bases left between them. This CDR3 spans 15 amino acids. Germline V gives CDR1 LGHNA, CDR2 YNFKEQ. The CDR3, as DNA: TGTGCCAGCAGCCCCCACAGGGACGGCAATGAAAAACTGTTTTTT. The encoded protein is CASSPHRDGNEKLFF.

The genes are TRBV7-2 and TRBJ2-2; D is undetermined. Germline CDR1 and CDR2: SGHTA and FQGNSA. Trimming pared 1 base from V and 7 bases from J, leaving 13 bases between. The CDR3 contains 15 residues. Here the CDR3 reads CASSLVNSLIGELFF. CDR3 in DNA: TGTGCCAGCAGCTTAGTAAACAGTTTAATCGGGGAGCTGTTTTTT.

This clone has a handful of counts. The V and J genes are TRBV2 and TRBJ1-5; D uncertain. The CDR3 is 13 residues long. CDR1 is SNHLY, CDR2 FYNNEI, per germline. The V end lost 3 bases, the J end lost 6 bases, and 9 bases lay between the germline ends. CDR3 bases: TGTGCCAGCAGTGACAACAGACCTCAGCCCCAGCATTTT. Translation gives CASSDNRPQPQHF. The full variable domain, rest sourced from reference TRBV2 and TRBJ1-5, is EPEVTQTPSHQVTQMGQEVILRCVPISNHLYFYWYRQILGQKVEFLVSFYNNEISEKSEIFDDQFSVERPDGSNFTLKIRSTKLEDSAMYFCASSDNRPQPQHFGDGTRLSIL.

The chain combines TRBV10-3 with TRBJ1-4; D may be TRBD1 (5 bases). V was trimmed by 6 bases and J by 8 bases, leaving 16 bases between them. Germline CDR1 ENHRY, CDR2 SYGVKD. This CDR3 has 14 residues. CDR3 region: CAISGNGEGEKLFF. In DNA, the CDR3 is TGTGCCATCAGCGGGAATGGGGAGGGGGAAAAACTGTTTTTT.

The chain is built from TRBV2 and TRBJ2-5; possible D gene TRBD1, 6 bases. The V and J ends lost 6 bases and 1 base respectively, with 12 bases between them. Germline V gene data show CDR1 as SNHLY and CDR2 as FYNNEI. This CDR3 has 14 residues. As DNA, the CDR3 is TGTGCCAGCAGCAACGACAGGTCCCAAGAGACCCAGTACTTC. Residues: CASSNDRSQETQYF. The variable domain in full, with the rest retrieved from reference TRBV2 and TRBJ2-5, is EPEVTQTPSHQVTQMGQEVILRCVPISNHLYFYWYRQILGQKVEFLVSFYNNEISEKSEIFDDQFSVERPDGSNFTLKIRSTKLEDSAMYFCASSNDRSQETQYFGPGTRLLVL.

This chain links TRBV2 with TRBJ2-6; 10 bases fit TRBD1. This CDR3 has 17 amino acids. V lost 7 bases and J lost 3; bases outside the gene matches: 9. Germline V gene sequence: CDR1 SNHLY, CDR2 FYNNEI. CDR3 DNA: TGTGCCAGCACCGCAGGACAGGGGGGGGGTGGGGCCAACGTCCTGACTTTC. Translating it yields CASTAGQGGGGANVLTF.

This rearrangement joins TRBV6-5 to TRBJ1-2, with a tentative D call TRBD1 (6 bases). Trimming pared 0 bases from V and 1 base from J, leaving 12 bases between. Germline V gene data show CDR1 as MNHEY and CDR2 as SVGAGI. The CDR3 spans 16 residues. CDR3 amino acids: CASSYSSRGDNYGYTF. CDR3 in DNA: TGTGCCAGCAGTTACTCATCCAGGGGCGATAACTATGGCTACACCTTC.

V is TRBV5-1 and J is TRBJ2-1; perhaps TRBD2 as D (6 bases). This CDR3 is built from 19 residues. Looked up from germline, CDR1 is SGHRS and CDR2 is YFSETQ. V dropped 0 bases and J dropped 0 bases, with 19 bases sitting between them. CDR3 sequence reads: CASSLGGTVVLGSYNEQFF. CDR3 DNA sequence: TGCGCCAGCAGCTTGGGAGGGACTGTGGTGTTAGGCTCCTACAATGAGCAGTTCTTC.

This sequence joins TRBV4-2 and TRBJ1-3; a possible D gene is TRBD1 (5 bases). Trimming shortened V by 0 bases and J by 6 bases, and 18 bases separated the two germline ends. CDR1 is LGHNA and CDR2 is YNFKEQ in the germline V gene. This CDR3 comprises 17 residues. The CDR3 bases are TGTGCCAGCAGCCAAGATATTACGGCAGGGCATTTAAACACCATATATTTT. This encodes CASSQDITAGHLNTIYF.

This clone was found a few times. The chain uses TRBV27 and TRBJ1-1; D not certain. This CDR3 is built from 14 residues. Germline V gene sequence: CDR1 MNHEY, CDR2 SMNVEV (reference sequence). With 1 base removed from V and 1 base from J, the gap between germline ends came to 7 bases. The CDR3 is CASSLFWANTEAFF. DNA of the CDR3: TGTGCCAGCAGTTTATTTTGGGCGAACACTGAAGCTTTCTTT.

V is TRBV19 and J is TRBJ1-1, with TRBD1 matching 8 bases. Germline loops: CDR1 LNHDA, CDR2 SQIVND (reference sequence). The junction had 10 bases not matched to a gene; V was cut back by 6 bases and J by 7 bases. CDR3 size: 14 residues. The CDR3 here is CASRPDGQGGEAFF. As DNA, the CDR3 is TGTGCCAGTAGGCCGGACGGACAGGGCGGTGAAGCTTTCTTT.

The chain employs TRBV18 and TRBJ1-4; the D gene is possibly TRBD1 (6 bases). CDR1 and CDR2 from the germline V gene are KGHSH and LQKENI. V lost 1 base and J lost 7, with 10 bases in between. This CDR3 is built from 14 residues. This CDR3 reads CASSPRGGAEKLFF. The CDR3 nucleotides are TGTGCCAGCTCACCACGGGGGGGGGCTGAAAAACTGTTTTTT.

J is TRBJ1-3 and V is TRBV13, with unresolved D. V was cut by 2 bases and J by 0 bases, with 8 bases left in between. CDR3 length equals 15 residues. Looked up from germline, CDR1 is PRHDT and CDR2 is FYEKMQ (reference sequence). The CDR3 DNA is TGTGCCAGCAGCTTACCCACATACTCTGGAAACACCATATATTTT. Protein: CASSLPTYSGNTIYF.

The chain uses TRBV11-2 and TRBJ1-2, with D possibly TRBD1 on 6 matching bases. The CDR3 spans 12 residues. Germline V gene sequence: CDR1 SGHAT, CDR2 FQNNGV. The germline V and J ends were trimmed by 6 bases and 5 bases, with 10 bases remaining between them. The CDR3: CASSRDKYGYTF. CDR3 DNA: TGTGCCAGCAGTAGGGACAAGTATGGCTACACCTTC.